This T cell receptor (beta chain) was recovered during a study of Graves' ophthalmopathy and Graves' hyperthyroidism. The CDR3 is 12 amino acids. Germline-derived CDR1 and CDR2 are SNHLY and FYNNEI. V was clipped by 6 bases and J by 8 bases, with 13 bases between them. Amplification targeted the TCR beta CDR3 regions, with RNA transcripts as the source material. Second-round multiplex PCR followed a first-round RT-PCR using HTBI primers. TCRdb itself ran the multiplex PCR reads through MiXCR, one entry per CDR3 protein. The profile shows over a million distinct CDR3 sequences, roughly two fifths of them singletons. The study, taken as a whole, reports: Most clonotypes expanded in thyroid above 0.001 frequency were present in blood too.

At least ten counts were recorded for this clonotype. No antigen is known for it. This TCR came from an adult man with Graves' hyperthyroidism. J is TRBJ1-2 and V is TRBV2, with D possibly being TRBD1 (5 bases). The sequencing input was peripheral blood or thyroid tissue (not recorded which). CDR3 DNA: TGTGCCAGCAGCGCGGGCGGGGCGGGCTACACCTTC. Translation: CASSAGGAGYTF.